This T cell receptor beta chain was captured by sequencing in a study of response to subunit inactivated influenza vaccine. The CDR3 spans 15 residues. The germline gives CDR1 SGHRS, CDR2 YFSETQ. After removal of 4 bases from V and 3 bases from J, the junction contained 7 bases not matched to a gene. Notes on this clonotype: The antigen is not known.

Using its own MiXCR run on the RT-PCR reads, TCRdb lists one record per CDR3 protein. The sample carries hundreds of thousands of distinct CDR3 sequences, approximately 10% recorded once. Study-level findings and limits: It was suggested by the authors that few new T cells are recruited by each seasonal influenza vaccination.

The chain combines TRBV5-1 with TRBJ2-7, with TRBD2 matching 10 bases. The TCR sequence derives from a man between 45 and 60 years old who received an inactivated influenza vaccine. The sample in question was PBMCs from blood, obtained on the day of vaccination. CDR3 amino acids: CASSREREGFYEQYF. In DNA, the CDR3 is TGCGCCAGCAGCCGAGAGCGGGAGGGTTTCTACGAGCAGTACTTC.